The rows below give T cell receptor beta chains drawn from one sample of a study of regulatory T cells in long-lasting Graves disease. Each CDR3 protein is one row after TCRdb ran MiXCR on the multiplex PCR reads. The sample lists fewer than 550,000 distinct CDR3 sequences, over 15% occurring once. The sample was also reused in another study, on T cells in Graves' hyperthyroidism and ophthalmopathy.

Here the sequenced sample was peripheral blood mononuclear cells (PBMCs), taken at new diagnosis, from a patient treated with antithyroid drugs. The receptors stem from a woman between 18 and 29 years old with Graves disease. Each CDR3 is given with its conserved first and last residue. The D gene is left open where the match is weak. Clone size is given for some rows only: seen once, a few or many times, or a class if the clone is expanded.

length: 14
D: TRBD1
J: TRBJ2-1
size: many
V: TRBV2
CDR3: CASRGDRANNEQFF
DNA: TGTGCCAGCAGGGGGGACAGAGCAAACAATGAGCAGTTCTTC

length: 13
D: TRBD1
J: TRBJ2-4
size: .
V: TRBV20-1
CDR3: CSAREPGQHNQYF
DNA: TGCAGTGCTAGGGAGCCGGGACAGCACAATCAGTACTTC

length: 16
D: .
J: TRBJ2-3
size: .
V: TRBV10-3
CDR3: CASSIRGASSTDTQYF
DNA: TGTGCCAGCAGCATACGGGGGGCTTCTAGCACAGATACGCAGTATTTT

length: 13
D: .
J: TRBJ2-7
size: .
V: TRBV24-1
CDR3: CATSDPGQYEQYF
DNA: TGTGCCACCAGTGACCCTGGACAGTACGAGCAGTACTTC

length: 16
D: TRBD2
J: TRBJ2-2
size: .
V: TRBV7-9
CDR3: CASSRNWASGTGELFF
DNA: TGTGCCAGCAGCCGCAATTGGGCTAGCGGCACCGGGGAGCTGTTTTTT

length: 16
D: TRBD2
J: TRBJ2-1
size: few
V: TRBV10-3
CDR3: CAISGQLTGGLNEQFF
DNA: TGTGCCATCAGTGGCCAACTAACGGGAGGTCTTAATGAGCAGTTCTTC

length: 15
D: .
J: TRBJ2-1
size: few
V: TRBV5-5
CDR3: CASSSLVGTKNEQFF
DNA: TGTGCCAGCAGCTCTTTGGTGGGAACGAAGAATGAGCAGTTCTTC

length: 15
D: .
J: TRBJ1-2
size: .
V: TRBV6-1
CDR3: CASVLSGTTHYGYTF
DNA: TGTGCCAGCGTACTATCCGGGACGACTCACTATGGCTACACCTTC

length: 15
D: .
J: TRBJ2-1
size: .
V: TRBV19
CDR3: CASSIQRHSYNEQFF
DNA: TGTGCCAGTAGTATCCAGCGGCACTCCTACAATGAGCAGTTCTTC

length: 14
D: .
J: TRBJ2-3
size: .
V: TRBV11-3
CDR3: CASSFTGLTDTQYF
DNA: TGTGCCAGCAGCTTTACGGGACTTACAGATACGCAGTATTTT